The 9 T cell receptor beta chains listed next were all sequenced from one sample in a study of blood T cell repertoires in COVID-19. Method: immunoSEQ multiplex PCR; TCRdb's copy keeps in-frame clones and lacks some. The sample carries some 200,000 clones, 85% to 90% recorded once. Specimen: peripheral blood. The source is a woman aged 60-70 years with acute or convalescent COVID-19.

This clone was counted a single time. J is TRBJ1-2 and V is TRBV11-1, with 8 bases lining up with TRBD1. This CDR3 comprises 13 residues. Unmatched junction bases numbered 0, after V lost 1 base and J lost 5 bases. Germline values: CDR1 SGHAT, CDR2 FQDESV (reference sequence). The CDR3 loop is CASSLGQGYGYTF. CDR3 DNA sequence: TGTGCCAGCAGCTTAGGACAGGGGTATGGCTACACCTTC.

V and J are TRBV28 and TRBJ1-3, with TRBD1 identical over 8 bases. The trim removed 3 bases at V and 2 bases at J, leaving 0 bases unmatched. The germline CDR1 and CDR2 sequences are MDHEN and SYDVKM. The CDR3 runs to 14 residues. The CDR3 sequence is CASSLTGAGNTIYF. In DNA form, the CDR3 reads TGTGCCAGCAGTTTGACAGGGGCTGGAAACACCATATATTTT. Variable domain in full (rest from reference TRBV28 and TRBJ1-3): DVKVTQSSRYLVKRTGEKVFLECVQDMDHENMFWYRQDPGLGLRLIYFSYDVKMKEKGDIPEGYSVSREKKERFSLILESASTNQTSMYLCASSLTGAGNTIYFGEGSWLTVV.

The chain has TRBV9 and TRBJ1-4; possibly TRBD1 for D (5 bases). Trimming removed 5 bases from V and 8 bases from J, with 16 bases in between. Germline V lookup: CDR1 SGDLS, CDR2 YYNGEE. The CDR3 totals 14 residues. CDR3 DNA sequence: TGTGCCAGCAGTCCCAGGGTGGGAAGGGAAAAACTGTTTTTT. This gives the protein CASSPRVGREKLFF.

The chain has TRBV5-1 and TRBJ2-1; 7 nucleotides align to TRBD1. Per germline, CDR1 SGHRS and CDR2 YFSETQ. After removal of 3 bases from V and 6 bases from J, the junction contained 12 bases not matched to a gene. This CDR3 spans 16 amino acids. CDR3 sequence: CASSSPLQTGSNEQFF. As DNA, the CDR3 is TGCGCCAGCAGCTCGCCCCTCCAGACAGGGTCCAATGAGCAGTTCTTC. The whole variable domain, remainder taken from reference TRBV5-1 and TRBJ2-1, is KAGVTQTPRYLIKTRGQQVTLSCSPISGHRSVSWYQQTPGQGLQFLFEYFSETQRNKGNFPGRFSGRQFSNSRSEMNVSTLELGDSALYLCASSSPLQTGSNEQFFGPGTRLTVL.

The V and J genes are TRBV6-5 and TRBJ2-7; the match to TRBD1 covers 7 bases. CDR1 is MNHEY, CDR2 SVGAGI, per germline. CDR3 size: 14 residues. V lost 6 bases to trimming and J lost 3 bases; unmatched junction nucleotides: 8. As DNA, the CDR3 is TGTGCCAGCAGAGGCAGGGGGTCCCACTACGAGCAGTACGTC. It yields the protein CASRGRGSHYEQYV.

The CDR3 loop reads CASSVGGSGDTQYF. The CDR3 DNA reads as TGTGCCAGCAGTGTTGGCGGGTCAGGAGATACGCAGTATTTT. V gene TRBV2 combines with J gene TRBJ2-3; D might be TRBD2 (5 bases). The CDR3 runs 14 residues. Germline V gene data show CDR1 as SNHLY and CDR2 as FYNNEI. The V gene lost 4 bases and the J gene lost 5 bases, with 13 bases spanning the gap. The whole variable domain, remainder taken from reference TRBV2 and TRBJ2-3, is EPEVTQTPSHQVTQMGQEVILRCVPISNHLYFYWYRQILGQKVEFLVSFYNNEISEKSEIFDDQFSVERPDGSNFTLKIRSTKLEDSAMYFCASSVGGSGDTQYFGPGTRLTVL.

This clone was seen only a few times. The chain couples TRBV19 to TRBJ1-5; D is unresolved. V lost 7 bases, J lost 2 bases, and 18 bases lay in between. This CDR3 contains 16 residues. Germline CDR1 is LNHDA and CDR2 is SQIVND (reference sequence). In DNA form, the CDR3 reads TGTGCCAGTACCCCGGGGAGGGTCGGCGGCAATCAGCCCCAGCATTTT. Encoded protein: CASTPGRVGGNQPQHF.

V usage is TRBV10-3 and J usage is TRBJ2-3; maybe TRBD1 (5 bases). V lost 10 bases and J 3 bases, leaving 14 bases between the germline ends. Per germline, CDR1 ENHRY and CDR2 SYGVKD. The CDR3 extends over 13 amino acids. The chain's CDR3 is CASQGMRTDTQYF. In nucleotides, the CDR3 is TGTGCCAGCCAGGGAATGAGGACAGATACGCAGTATTTT.

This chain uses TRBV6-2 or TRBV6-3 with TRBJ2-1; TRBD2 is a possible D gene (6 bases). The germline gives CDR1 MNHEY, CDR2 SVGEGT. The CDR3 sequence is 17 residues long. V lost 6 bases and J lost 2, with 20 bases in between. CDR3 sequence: CASSRPFPSETYNEQFF. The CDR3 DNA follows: TGTGCCAGCAGCCGACCATTTCCTAGCGAAACCTACAATGAGCAGTTCTTC.